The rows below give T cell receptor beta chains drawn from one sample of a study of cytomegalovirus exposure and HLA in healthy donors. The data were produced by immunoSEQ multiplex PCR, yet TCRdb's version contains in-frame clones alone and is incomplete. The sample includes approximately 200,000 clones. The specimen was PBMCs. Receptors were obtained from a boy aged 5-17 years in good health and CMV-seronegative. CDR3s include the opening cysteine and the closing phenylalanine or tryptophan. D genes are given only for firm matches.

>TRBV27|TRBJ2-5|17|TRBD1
TGTGCCAGCAGTTTATCCCCCCTAGGGACAGGGGAGGAGACCCAGTACTTC
CASSLSPLGTGEETQYF
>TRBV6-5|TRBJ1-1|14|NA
TGTGCCAGCAGTTACTCTACCTCGGGGGCTGAAGCTTTCTTT
CASSYSTSGAEAFF
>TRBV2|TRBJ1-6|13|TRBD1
TGTGCCAGCAATTACAGGGGAAGTTCACCCCTCCACTTT
CASNYRGSSPLHF
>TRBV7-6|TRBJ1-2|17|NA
TGTGCCAGCAGCTTACGGGGTTCGCGGGCTGGGGTCCATGGCTACACCTTC
CASSLRGSRAGVHGYTF
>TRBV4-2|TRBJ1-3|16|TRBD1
TGTGCCAGCAGCTCACAGGGGGCGATCTCTGGAAACACCATATATTTT
CASSSQGAISGNTIYF
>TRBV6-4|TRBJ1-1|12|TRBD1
TGTGCCAGCCCTACAGGGGAAACTGAAGCTTTCTTT
CASPTGETEAFF
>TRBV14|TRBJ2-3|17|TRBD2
TGTGCCAGCAGCCAAGTGTCGTCAGCGGGGGTTGTGGATACGCAGTATTTT
CASSQVSSAGVVDTQYF
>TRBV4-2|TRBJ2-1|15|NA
TGTGCCAGCAGCCATCCGACAGGCAGCTACAATGAGCAGTTCTTC
CASSHPTGSYNEQFF
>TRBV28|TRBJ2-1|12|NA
TGTGCCAGCAGTTTATACGGCAATGAGCAGTTCTTC
CASSLYGNEQFF
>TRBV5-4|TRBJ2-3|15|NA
TGTGCCAGCAGCAGGGCGCTGGACGGGGGAGATACGCAGTATTTT
CASSRALDGGDTQYF
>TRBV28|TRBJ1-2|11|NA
TGTGCCAGCAGTCTGGGGAGACTCATCATCTTC
CASSLGRLIIF
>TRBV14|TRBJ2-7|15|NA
TGTGCCAGCAGCCAGCTGACTGTACCTCCCTACGAGCAGTACTTC
CASSQLTVPPYEQYF
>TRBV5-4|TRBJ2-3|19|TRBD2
TGTGCCAGCAGCTCACCTGGGACTAGCGGGGGGACTAGCACAGATACGCAGTATTTT
CASSSPGTSGGTSTDTQYF
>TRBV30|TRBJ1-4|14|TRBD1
TGTGCCTGGAGTGCCCCGGACAGGGGGCTGAAACTGTTTTTT
CAWSAPDRGLKLFF
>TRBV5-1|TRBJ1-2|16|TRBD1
TGCGCCAGCAGCCCCCGGAGGGACAGGAGCGACTATGGCTACACCTTC
CASSPRRDRSDYGYTF
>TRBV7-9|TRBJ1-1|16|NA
TGTGCCAGCAGCCGTAAGACCCTAACAGTGAACACTGAAGCTTTCTTT
CASSRKTLTVNTEAFF
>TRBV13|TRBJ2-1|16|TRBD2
TGTGCCAGCAGCCTAAGACGCGGGGGGCTTAGGCTTGAGCAGTTCTTC
CASSLRRGGLRLEQFF
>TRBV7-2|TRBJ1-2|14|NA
TGTGCCAGCAGTTCAGCGGAGCCTGTCTATGGCTACACCTTC
CASSSAEPVYGYTF
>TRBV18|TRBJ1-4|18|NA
TGTGCCAGCTCACCCCAAGAGCTTGACAGCTACTATAATGAAAAACTGTTTTTT
CASSPQELDSYYNEKLFF
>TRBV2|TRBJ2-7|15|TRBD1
TGTGCCAGCAGTTCGGACAGGGAAACGTTTTACGAGCAGTACTTC
CASSSDRETFYEQYF
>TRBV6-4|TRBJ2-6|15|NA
TGTGCCAGCAGACCGGATGGGGCGGGGGCCAACGTCCTGACTTTC
CASRPDGAGANVLTF
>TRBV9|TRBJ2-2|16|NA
TGTGCCAGCAGCGTAGAGAATCTAATCAACACCGGGGAGCTGTTTTTT
CASSVENLINTGELFF
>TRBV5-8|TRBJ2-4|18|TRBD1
TGTGCCAGCAGCTTAGGGGACAGGGGGAATCTAGCCAAAAACATTCAGTACTTC
CASSLGDRGNLAKNIQYF
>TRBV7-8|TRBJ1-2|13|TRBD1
TGTGCCAGCAGCTTAAGGACAGGGGATCCCTACACCTTC
CASSLRTGDPYTF
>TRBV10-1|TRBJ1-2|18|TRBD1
TGCGCCAGCAGTGAGGGCTCTCAGGGGACAGACCCAAACTATGGCTACACCTTC
CASSEGSQGTDPNYGYTF
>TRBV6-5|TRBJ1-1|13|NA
TGTGCCAGCAGCCGTCCCCCCAGCACTGAAGCTTTCTTT
CASSRPPSTEAFF
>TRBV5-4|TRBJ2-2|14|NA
TGTGCCAGCAGCTTTAGACAGGTCCCCGGGGAGCTGTTTTTT
CASSFRQVPGELFF
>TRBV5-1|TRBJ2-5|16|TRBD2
TGCGCCAGCAGCTTGTTTCCTAGCGGGGGTGTTGAGACCCAGTACTTC
CASSLFPSGGVETQYF
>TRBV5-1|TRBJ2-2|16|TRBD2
TGCGCCAGCAGCTTGTTAGCGGGGGGTACCACCGGGGAGCTGTTTTTT
CASSLLAGGTTGELFF
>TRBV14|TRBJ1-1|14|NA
TGTGCCAGCAGCCGATCTCCGGGACACTTTGAAGCTTTCTTT
CASSRSPGHFEAFF
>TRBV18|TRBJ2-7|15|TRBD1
TGTGCCAGCTCACCCGGGCAGGGGGTTCTTCTCGAGCAGTACTTC
CASSPGQGVLLEQYF
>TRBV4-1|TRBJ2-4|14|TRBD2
TGCGCCAGCAGCCAATTTTCGGGGGGGTACATTCAGTACTTC
CASSQFSGGYIQYF
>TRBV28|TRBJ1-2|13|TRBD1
TGTGCCAGCAGGACAGGGGTGGACTATGGCTACACCTTC
CASRTGVDYGYTF
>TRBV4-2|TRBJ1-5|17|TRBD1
TGTGCCAGCAGCCAAGTAGGGACAGGGATGAGCAATCAGCCCCAGCATTTT
CASSQVGTGMSNQPQHF
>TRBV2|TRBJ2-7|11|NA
TGTGCCAGCAGTGAATACTACGAGCAGTACTTC
CASSEYYEQYF
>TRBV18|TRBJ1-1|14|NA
TGTGCCAGCTCACCGGGGCCGCTGAACACTGAAGCTTTCTTT
CASSPGPLNTEAFF
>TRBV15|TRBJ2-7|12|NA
TGTGCCACCAGCAGACAGGGTTACGAGCAGTACTTC
CATSRQGYEQYF
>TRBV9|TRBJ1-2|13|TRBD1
TGTGCCAGCAGCGTAGGACAGGGTTATGGCTACACCTTC
CASSVGQGYGYTF
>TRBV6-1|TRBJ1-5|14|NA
TGTGCCAGCAGTGCGGGGGGGGGCAATCAGCCCCAGCATTTT
CASSAGGGNQPQHF
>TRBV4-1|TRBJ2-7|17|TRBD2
TGCGCCAGCAGCCAAGATGTGGCTAGCGGAAGCTCCTACGAGCAGTACTTC
CASSQDVASGSSYEQYF
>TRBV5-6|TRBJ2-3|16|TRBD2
TGTGCCAGCAGCTTCAAAGCGGGGGGATCCACAGATACGCAGTATTTT
CASSFKAGGSTDTQYF
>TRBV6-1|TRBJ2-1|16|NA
TGTGCCAGCAGTGCCAGACTAGTCCAATTGAACAATGAGCAGTTCTTC
CASSARLVQLNNEQFF
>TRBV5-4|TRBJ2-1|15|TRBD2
TGTGCCAGCAGCCCCCTGGCGGGGGGCAGAAATGAGCAGTTCTTC
CASSPLAGGRNEQFF
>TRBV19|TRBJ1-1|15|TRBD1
TGTGCCAGTAGTTCAGTGGGACAGAAGAACACTGAAGCTTTCTTT
CASSSVGQKNTEAFF
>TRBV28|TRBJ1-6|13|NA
TGTGCCAGCAGTTTAGACAGCAATTCACCCCTCCACTTT
CASSLDSNSPLHF
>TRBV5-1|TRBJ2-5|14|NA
TGCGCCAGCAGCTTATGGACGGGACAAGAGACCCAGTACTTC
CASSLWTGQETQYF
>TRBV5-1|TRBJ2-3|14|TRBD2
TGCGCCAGCAGCTTGACCCCCGGGAGGGATACGCAGTATTTT
CASSLTPGRDTQYF
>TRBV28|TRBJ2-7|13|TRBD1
TGTGCCAGCAAAAGGACAGGACCTAAGGAGCAGTACTTC
CASKRTGPKEQYF
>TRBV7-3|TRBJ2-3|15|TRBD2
TGTGCCAGCAGCTTCGGGGGGGCCCTTTCAGATACGCAGTATTTT
CASSFGGALSDTQYF
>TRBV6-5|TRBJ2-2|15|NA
TGTGCCAGCAGTTTAGGGGGGGTGGGTACCGGGGAGCTGTTTTTT
CASSLGGVGTGELFF
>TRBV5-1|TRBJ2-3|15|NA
TGCGCCAGCAGCTTAGGTCGAGCGGCCAAGGATACGCAGTATTTT
CASSLGRAAKDTQYF
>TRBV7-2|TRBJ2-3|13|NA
TGTGCCAGCAGCTTAATCCCGACAGATACGCAGTATTTT
CASSLIPTDTQYF
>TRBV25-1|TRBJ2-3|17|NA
TGTGCCAGCAGTGAAAGATTGGGCGGGTGGCCCACAGATACGCAGTATTTT
CASSERLGGWPTDTQYF
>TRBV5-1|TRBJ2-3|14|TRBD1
TGCGCCAGCAGCCTCGATTACAGGGGGCAAATACAGGATTTT
CASSLDYRGQIQDF
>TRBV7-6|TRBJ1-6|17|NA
TGTGCCAGCAGCTTAGGGCGCCGGGGATTCTCCAATTCACCCCTCCACTTT
CASSLGRRGFSNSPLHF
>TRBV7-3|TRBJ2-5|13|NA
TGTGCCAGCAGCTCCGGGGAGCGGGAGACCCAGTACTTC
CASSSGERETQYF
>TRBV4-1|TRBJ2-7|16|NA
TGCGCCAGCAGCCCAGCCTACGGGTCATTTGCCTACGAGCAGTACTTC
CASSPAYGSFAYEQYF